The rows below give T cell receptor beta chains drawn from one sample of a study of blood T cell repertoires in COVID-19. Only in-frame clones appear in the TCRdb table, and some are missing; sequencing was by immunoSEQ multiplex PCR. The sample shows roughly 200,000 clones, about 80% of them seen only once. The sequencing input was PBMCs or T cells enriched from blood (not recorded which). Receptors originate from a woman in her fifties or sixties with acute COVID-19. CDR3s include the opening cysteine and the closing phenylalanine or tryptophan. Each record gives: clone size, D gene, J gene, V gene, CDR3 protein, CDR3 DNA. D genes are given only for firm matches. Size is omitted from some rows. Given values are once, few, many or a class for expanded clones.

size: .
D: TRBD1
J: TRBJ2-4
V: TRBV19
CDR3: CASRRDRGHIQYF
DNA: TGTGCCAGTAGAAGGGACAGGGGTCACATTCAGTACTTC

size: .
D: TRBD2
J: TRBJ2-2
V: TRBV5-1
CDR3: CASSLAGANTGELFF
DNA: TGCGCCAGCAGCTTAGCGGGGGCGAACACCGGGGAGCTGTTTTTT

size: .
D: .
J: TRBJ1-5
V: TRBV19
CDR3: CASSTPRGPQHF
DNA: TGTGCCAGTAGTACTCCCCGGGGGCCCCAGCATTTT

size: .
D: TRBD1
J: TRBJ1-5
V: TRBV6-5
CDR3: CASSPGTGGRQPQHF
DNA: TGTGCCAGCAGTCCCGGGACAGGGGGACGGCAGCCCCAGCATTTT

size: .
D: .
J: TRBJ1-1
V: TRBV6-2/TRBV6-3
CDR3: CASSRQNTEAFF
DNA: TGTGCCAGCAGCCGACAGAACACTGAAGCTTTCTTT

size: .
D: TRBD1
J: TRBJ1-4
V: TRBV19
CDR3: CASRGTGGLRREKLFF
DNA: TGTGCCAGTAGGGGGACAGGAGGTTTAAGAAGGGAAAAACTGTTTTTT

size: once
D: .
J: TRBJ2-3
V: TRBV11-3
CDR3: CASSFRQVTDTQYF
DNA: TGTGCCAGCAGCTTCAGACAGGTCACAGATACGCAGTATTTT

size: .
D: TRBD1
J: TRBJ1-2
V: TRBV5-4
CDR3: CASSLAGTGDYGYTF
DNA: TGTGCCAGCAGCTTGGCCGGGACAGGGGACTATGGCTACACCTTC

size: once
D: .
J: TRBJ1-5
V: TRBV2
CDR3: CASRAGAPQPQHF
DNA: TGTGCCAGCAGGGCAGGCGCCCCCCAGCCCCAGCATTTT

size: .
D: .
J: TRBJ2-7
V: TRBV7-9
CDR3: CASSLPGIGEQYF
DNA: TGTGCCAGCAGCTTGCCCGGGATTGGCGAGCAGTACTTC

size: .
D: TRBD2
J: TRBJ2-1
V: TRBV7-9
CDR3: CASSLTLAEHNEQFF
DNA: TGTGCCAGCAGCTTGACCCTAGCGGAGCACAATGAGCAGTTCTTC

size: .
D: .
J: TRBJ1-1
V: TRBV7-9
CDR3: CASSLEGGAAFF
DNA: TGTGCCAGCAGCTTAGAAGGGGGGGCAGCTTTCTTT

size: .
D: TRBD1
J: TRBJ1-5
V: TRBV5-1
CDR3: CASSLAGTGNQPQHF
DNA: TGCGCCAGCAGCTTAGCTGGGACAGGCAATCAGCCCCAGCATTTT

size: .
D: .
J: TRBJ2-3
V: TRBV7-9
CDR3: CASSHWAGNRGDTQYF
DNA: TGTGCCAGCAGCCACTGGGCGGGGAATCGTGGAGATACGCAGTATTTT

size: .
D: .
J: TRBJ1-6
V: TRBV3-1/TRBV3-2
CDR3: CASSAASGLDSPLHF
DNA: TGTGCCAGCAGCGCCGCCTCCGGGTTAGACTCACCCCTCCACTTT

size: .
D: TRBD1
J: TRBJ1-4
V: TRBV27
CDR3: CASSSSPGQGNEKLFF
DNA: TGTGCCAGCAGTTCCAGCCCGGGACAGGGTAATGAAAAACTGTTTTTT

size: .
D: .
J: TRBJ1-1
V: TRBV9
CDR3: CASSVDPTGNTEAFF
DNA: TGTGCCAGCAGCGTCGACCCGACAGGGAACACTGAAGCTTTCTTT

size: .
D: .
J: TRBJ2-1
V: TRBV29-1
CDR3: CSVVYGGGSYNEQFF
DNA: TGCAGCGTTGTTTATGGGGGCGGATCCTACAATGAGCAGTTCTTC

size: once
D: .
J: TRBJ2-7
V: TRBV6-2/TRBV6-3
CDR3: CASSPQRTGTYEQYF
DNA: TGTGCCAGCAGTCCCCAGCGCACAGGGACCTACGAGCAGTACTTC

size: .
D: TRBD2
J: TRBJ2-1
V: TRBV7-8
CDR3: CASSLPLAVTYNEQFF
DNA: TGTGCCAGCAGCTTACCCCTAGCGGTTACCTACAATGAGCAGTTCTTC

size: .
D: .
J: TRBJ2-1
V: TRBV12-2
CDR3: CASRLGAEAYNEQFF
DNA: TGTGCAAGTCGCTTAGGGGCGGAGGCCTACAATGAGCAGTTCTTC

size: .
D: .
J: TRBJ2-1
V: TRBV7-9
CDR3: CASSLLRSNEQFF
DNA: TGTGCCAGCAGCCTCCTCCGGTCAAATGAGCAGTTCTTC

size: .
D: TRBD2
J: TRBJ2-1
V: TRBV6-6
CDR3: CASSPPTERLAGRVVVF
DNA: TGTGCCAGCAGTCCCCCTACCGAGAGGCTAGCGGGACGGGTTGTAGTCTTC

size: .
D: .
J: TRBJ2-1
V: TRBV7-8
CDR3: CASSPRVNQFF
DNA: TGTGCCAGCAGCCCCCGGGTCAACCAGTTCTTC

size: .
D: .
J: TRBJ2-2
V: TRBV19
CDR3: CASSILPTITNTGELFF
DNA: TGTGCCAGTAGTATATTGCCGACTATCACGAACACCGGGGAGCTGTTTTTT